The rows below give T cell receptor beta chains drawn from one sample of a study of shared clonotypes between healthy human individuals. TCRdb's copy holds only in-frame clones and misses some; the assay was immunoSEQ multiplex PCR. This table has around 2.5 million clones, 80% to 95% appearing once. The material sequenced was naive CD4+ T cells from PBMCs. These receptors were obtained from a man aged 18 to 30 in good health. Some clones in this sample may be carry-over from other donors' samples. CDR3s include the opening cysteine and the closing phenylalanine or tryptophan. A D gene is named only where the DNA matches it firmly. Expanded clones get a size class; other rows say once, few or many, or leave the size out.

v_gene	j_gene	d_gene	abundance	len	CDR3aa	CDR3nt
TRBV5-1	TRBJ2-2	.	.	14	CASSGQGSTGELFF	TGCGCCAGCAGCGGCCAGGGATCGACCGGGGAGCTGTTTTTT
TRBV5-8	TRBJ2-5	TRBD1	.	15	CASSPGTVNQETQYF	TGTGCCAGCAGCCCTGGGACAGTAAACCAAGAGACCCAGTACTTC
TRBV2	TRBJ2-4	.	.	14	CASISGMAKNIQYF	TGTGCCAGCATTTCCGGTATGGCCAAAAACATTCAGTACTTC
TRBV2	TRBJ1-5	.	.	13	CASRGGPNQPQHF	TGTGCCAGCAGGGGGGGGCCCAATCAGCCCCAGCATTTT
TRBV29-1	TRBJ1-5	.	.	12	CSVRAANQPQHF	TGCAGCGTTCGGGCGGCAAATCAGCCCCAGCATTTT
TRBV4-3	TRBJ1-3	.	.	17	CASSQEFTQLEGNTIYF	TGCGCCAGCAGCCAAGAATTTACCCAACTGGAAGGAAACACCATATATTTT
TRBV6-6	TRBJ1-3	.	.	16	CASRAAGQGSGNTIYF	TGTGCCAGCAGGGCCGCGGGGCAGGGGTCTGGAAACACCATATATTTT
TRBV18	TRBJ2-2	.	once	13	CASSQVNTGELFF	TGTGCCAGCTCACAGGTTAACACCGGGGAGCTGTTTTTT
TRBV30	TRBJ2-3	TRBD2	.	16	CAWMDFGLAGRWTQYF	TGTGCCTGGATGGATTTTGGACTAGCGGGTCGTTGGACGCAGTATTTT
TRBV28	TRBJ2-7	.	.	14	CASSSQGGSYEQYF	TGTGCCAGCAGTTCCCAGGGGGGATCCTACGAGCAGTACTTC
TRBV6-5	TRBJ2-2	TRBD2	.	16	CASSYSRGSRTGELFF	TGTGCCAGCAGTTACTCTCGCGGGAGCCGCACCGGGGAGCTGTTTTTT
TRBV9	TRBJ1-4	TRBD1	.	15	CASSGKDRGKEKLFF	TGTGCCAGCAGCGGGAAGGACAGGGGAAAGGAAAAACTGTTTTTT
TRBV5-1	TRBJ2-6	TRBD1	.	18	CASRILATGSEGANVLTF	TGCGCCAGCAGGATTCTCGCGACAGGGTCGGAAGGGGCCAACGTCCTGACTTTC
TRBV2	TRBJ2-2	TRBD1	.	14	CATGQGPNTGELFF	TGTGCCACAGGACAGGGCCCAAACACCGGGGAGCTGTTTTTT
TRBV11-3	TRBJ2-2	.	.	14	CASSGGTGTGELFF	TGTGCCAGCAGCGGGGGGACGGGCACCGGGGAGCTGTTTTTT
TRBV28	TRBJ2-7	.	.	14	CASSLIGDTYEQYF	TGTGCCAGCAGTTTAATAGGGGACACCTACGAGCAGTACTTC